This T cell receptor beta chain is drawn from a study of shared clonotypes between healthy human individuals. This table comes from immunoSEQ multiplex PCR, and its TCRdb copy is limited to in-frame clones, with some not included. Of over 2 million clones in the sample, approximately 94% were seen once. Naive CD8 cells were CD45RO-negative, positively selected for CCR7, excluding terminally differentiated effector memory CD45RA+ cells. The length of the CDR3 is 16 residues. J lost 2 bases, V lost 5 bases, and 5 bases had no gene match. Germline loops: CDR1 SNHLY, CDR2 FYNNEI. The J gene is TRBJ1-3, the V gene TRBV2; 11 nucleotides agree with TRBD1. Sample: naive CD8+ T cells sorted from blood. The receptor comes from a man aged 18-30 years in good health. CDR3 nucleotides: TGTGCCAGCAGTCCGGACAGGGGGCAGGCTGGAAACACCATATATTTT. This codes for CASSPDRGQAGNTIYF. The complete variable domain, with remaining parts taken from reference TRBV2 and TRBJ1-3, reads EPEVTQTPSHQVTQMGQEVILRCVPISNHLYFYWYRQILGQKVEFLVSFYNNEISEKSEIFDDQFSVERPDGSNFTLKIRSTKLEDSAMYFCASSPDRGQAGNTIYFGEGSWLTVV.